Listed below are T cell receptor beta chains from one sample, sequenced in a study of response to subunit inactivated influenza vaccine. MiXCR was run by TCRdb on the RT-PCR reads, yielding one entry per CDR3 protein. Among hundreds of thousands of distinct CDR3 sequences listed, roughly 18% were seen once. The sample consisted of PBMCs from blood, taken roughly 5 days after vaccination. Receptors originate from a middle-aged man who received an inactivated influenza vaccine. The CDR3 runs from the conserved cysteine through the conserved F or W. Each record gives: D gene, clone size, V gene, J gene, CDR3 protein, CDR3 DNA. A D gene is named only where the DNA matches it firmly. Clone size is not always given. Where it is, it says once, few, many or a class for expanded clones.

D gene: -; clone size: many; V gene: TRBV28; J gene: TRBJ2-1; CDR3 protein: CASSLAGSEQFF; CDR3 DNA: TGTGCCAGCAGTTTAGCGGGAAGTGAGCAGTTCTTC
D gene: TRBD2; clone size: few; V gene: TRBV6-2/TRBV6-3; J gene: TRBJ2-1; CDR3 protein: CASSYGRGLAVVGEQFF; CDR3 DNA: TGTGCCAGCAGTTACGGTCGAGGGCTAGCGGTCGTGGGTGAGCAGTTCTTC
D gene: -; clone size: -; V gene: TRBV20-1; J gene: TRBJ2-1; CDR3 protein: CSPYTGGSTLYNEQFF; CDR3 DNA: TGCAGTCCCTATACGGGCGGGTCTACCCTTTACAATGAGCAGTTCTTC
D gene: -; clone size: few; V gene: TRBV7-9; J gene: TRBJ2-5; CDR3 protein: CASSQASQETQYF; CDR3 DNA: TGTGCCAGCAGCCAAGCCAGCCAAGAGACCCAGTACTTC
D gene: -; clone size: few; V gene: TRBV29-1; J gene: TRBJ2-3; CDR3 protein: CSVGAQGSFTDTQYF; CDR3 DNA: TGCAGCGTTGGGGCACAGGGTTCCTTCACAGATACGCAGTATTTT
D gene: -; clone size: -; V gene: TRBV18; J gene: TRBJ2-1; CDR3 protein: CASSPGNRYNEQFF; CDR3 DNA: TGTGCCAGCTCACCAGGAAACAGGTACAATGAGCAGTTCTTC
D gene: -; clone size: -; V gene: TRBV7-3; J gene: TRBJ2-2; CDR3 protein: CASSLGIGELFF; CDR3 DNA: TGTGCCAGCAGCTTAGGAATCGGGGAGCTGTTTTTT
D gene: TRBD2; clone size: -; V gene: TRBV29-1; J gene: TRBJ2-5; CDR3 protein: CSVEIQREISPETQYF; CDR3 DNA: TGCAGCGTTGAAATCCAGCGGGAGATTTCACCGGAGACCCAGTACTTC
D gene: TRBD1; clone size: -; V gene: TRBV19; J gene: TRBJ2-7; CDR3 protein: CASADRAHDEQYF; CDR3 DNA: TGTGCCAGTGCGGACAGGGCTCATGACGAGCAGTACTTC
D gene: TRBD2; clone size: few; V gene: TRBV12-3/TRBV12-4; J gene: TRBJ2-7; CDR3 protein: CASSFGRGETYEQYF; CDR3 DNA: TGTGCCAGCAGTTTCGGGCGGGGGGAAACCTACGAGCAGTACTTC
D gene: -; clone size: -; V gene: TRBV7-2; J gene: TRBJ1-4; CDR3 protein: CASSGHSGRSSEKLFF; CDR3 DNA: TGTGCCAGCAGCGGACACTCGGGACGAAGTTCTGAAAAACTGTTTTTT
D gene: -; clone size: few; V gene: TRBV27; J gene: TRBJ2-1; CDR3 protein: CASSLVRGEGEQFF; CDR3 DNA: TGTGCCAGCAGTTTGGTAAGGGGCGAGGGTGAGCAGTTCTTC
D gene: -; clone size: -; V gene: TRBV20-1; J gene: TRBJ2-7; CDR3 protein: CSASYQGPDEQYF; CDR3 DNA: TGCAGTGCTAGTTACCAGGGACCGGACGAGCAGTACTTC
D gene: TRBD2; clone size: few; V gene: TRBV7-6; J gene: TRBJ2-7; CDR3 protein: CASSVLAGDGEQYF; CDR3 DNA: TGTGCCAGCAGCGTACTAGCGGGAGATGGGGAGCAGTACTTC
D gene: -; clone size: few; V gene: TRBV15; J gene: TRBJ2-5; CDR3 protein: CATSRDWPSQETQYF; CDR3 DNA: TGTGCCACCAGCAGAGATTGGCCTAGCCAAGAGACCCAGTACTTC
D gene: -; clone size: -; V gene: TRBV29-1; J gene: TRBJ1-1; CDR3 protein: CSVDRGGFGTEAFF; CDR3 DNA: TGCAGCGTTGATCGGGGGGGGTTTGGGACTGAAGCTTTCTTT
D gene: -; clone size: -; V gene: TRBV6-1; J gene: TRBJ2-7; CDR3 protein: CASTPGGPHYEQYF; CDR3 DNA: TGTGCCAGCACCCCAGGTGGGCCCCACTACGAGCAGTACTTC
D gene: TRBD2; clone size: -; V gene: TRBV20-1; J gene: TRBJ2-5; CDR3 protein: CSASFASGGVQETQYF; CDR3 DNA: TGCAGTGCTAGCTTCGCTAGCGGGGGGGTGCAAGAGACCCAGTACTTC
D gene: -; clone size: -; V gene: TRBV4-1; J gene: TRBJ2-7; CDR3 protein: CASSQVGEDHEQYF; CDR3 DNA: TGCGCCAGCAGCCAAGTTGGAGAGGACCACGAGCAGTACTTC
D gene: -; clone size: many; V gene: TRBV25-1; J gene: TRBJ2-1; CDR3 protein: CASSELRAWGNEQFF; CDR3 DNA: TGTGCCAGCAGTGAATTAAGGGCGTGGGGGAATGAGCAGTTCTTC
D gene: -; clone size: -; V gene: TRBV10-3; J gene: TRBJ1-2; CDR3 protein: CAIKPQGQGAYGYTF; CDR3 DNA: TGTGCCATCAAACCTCAAGGCCAGGGAGCCTATGGCTACACCTTC
D gene: TRBD1; clone size: -; V gene: TRBV2; J gene: TRBJ2-5; CDR3 protein: CASSLTQGMETQYF; CDR3 DNA: TGTGCCAGCAGTCTCACACAGGGGATGGAGACCCAGTACTTC
D gene: -; clone size: few; V gene: TRBV20-1; J gene: TRBJ1-2; CDR3 protein: CSARDLAGSAAGYTF; CDR3 DNA: TGCAGTGCTAGAGATCTCGCAGGGTCCGCCGCCGGCTACACCTTC
D gene: -; clone size: -; V gene: TRBV25-1; J gene: TRBJ2-3; CDR3 protein: CASSGLSGRGTTDTQYF; CDR3 DNA: -
D gene: -; clone size: many; V gene: TRBV4-1; J gene: TRBJ2-7; CDR3 protein: CASSLTSLARDSYEQYF; CDR3 DNA: TGCGCCAGCAGCCTGACATCGCTCGCCAGGGATTCCTACGAGCAGTACTTC
D gene: TRBD2; clone size: -; V gene: TRBV6-1; J gene: TRBJ2-2; CDR3 protein: CASSENLAGASNTGELFF; CDR3 DNA: TGTGCCAGCAGTGAAAATCTAGCGGGGGCCTCGAACACCGGGGAGCTGTTTTTT
D gene: TRBD2; clone size: -; V gene: TRBV7-3; J gene: TRBJ2-1; CDR3 protein: CASSVNPAGADNEQFF; CDR3 DNA: TGTGCCAGCAGCGTCAATCCAGCGGGAGCGGACAATGAGCAGTTCTTC
D gene: -; clone size: many; V gene: TRBV12-3/TRBV12-4; J gene: TRBJ2-1; CDR3 protein: CASSHSGNEQFF; CDR3 DNA: TGTGCCAGCAGCCATAGCGGCAATGAGCAGTTCTTC
D gene: -; clone size: many; V gene: TRBV12-3/TRBV12-4; J gene: TRBJ2-1; CDR3 protein: CASSLELGRNEQFF; CDR3 DNA: TGTGCCAGCAGTCTAGAGTTGGGGAGGAATGAGCAGTTCTTC
D gene: -; clone size: -; V gene: TRBV5-5; J gene: TRBJ1-5; CDR3 protein: CASSQLPTNQPQHF; CDR3 DNA: TGTGCCAGCAGCCAACTTCCTACCAATCAGCCCCAGCATTTT
D gene: -; clone size: -; V gene: TRBV7-2; J gene: TRBJ1-3; CDR3 protein: CASSLGRGGNTIYF; CDR3 DNA: TGTGCCAGCAGCTTAGGGCGGGGAGGAAACACCATATATTTT
D gene: -; clone size: -; V gene: TRBV4-3; J gene: TRBJ2-2; CDR3 protein: CASSQGLGATGELFF; CDR3 DNA: TGCGCCAGCAGCCAAGGCCTGGGCGCGACCGGGGAGCTGTTTTTT
D gene: -; clone size: few; V gene: TRBV12-3/TRBV12-4; J gene: TRBJ2-1; CDR3 protein: CASSPPRGHLSSYNEQFF; CDR3 DNA: TGTGCCAGCAGTCCCCCTAGGGGACACCTAAGCTCCTACAATGAGCAGTTCTTC
D gene: -; clone size: -; V gene: TRBV4-3; J gene: TRBJ2-6; CDR3 protein: CASSQESSGANVLTF; CDR3 DNA: TGCGCCAGCAGCCAAGAGTCCTCTGGGGCCAACGTCCTGACTTTC
D gene: -; clone size: many; V gene: TRBV11-2; J gene: TRBJ2-1; CDR3 protein: CASRRSSYNEQFF; CDR3 DNA: TGTGCCAGCAGGCGCAGCTCCTACAATGAGCAGTTCTTC
D gene: -; clone size: few; V gene: TRBV15; J gene: TRBJ2-5; CDR3 protein: CATSRDGGGQETQYF; CDR3 DNA: TGTGCCACCAGCAGAGACGGTGGGGGACAAGAGACCCAGTACTTC